This is a list of T cell receptor beta chains from one sample in a study of graft-versus-host responses after intestinal transplantation. The assay was immunoSEQ multiplex PCR, and TCRdb's table has in-frame clones only and misses some. Of 11,000 to 15,000 clones in the sample, about 33% were seen once. Sequenced here: alloreactive CD4+ T cells from a mixed lymphocyte reaction culture, sampled before intestinal transplant. Receptor source: a human patient who received an intestinal transplant. CDR3s leave out the opening cysteine and the closing phenylalanine or tryptophan. Expanded clones are given a class, and other clones once, few, many or no size at all.

TRBV18	.	TRBJ2-7	ASSPSPAVNYEQY
TRBV6-5	few	TRBJ2-1	ASSYSKGNEQF
TRBV5-5	few	TRBJ2-7	ASSLGGEGRYEQY
TRBV6-7	few	TRBJ1-1	ASSSEGDTEAF
TRBV2	.	TRBJ2-3	ASSVRTPSTDTQY
TRBV28	few	TRBJ2-7	ASSPSPGLTYEQY
TRBV21-1	.	TRBJ2-5	ASSKAGGQRGQTQY
TRBV5-1	.	TRBJ2-7	ASSLSGLEYEQY
TRBV7-6	once	TRBJ2-7	ASSPTGTSGISSYEQY
TRBV6-6	.	TRBJ2-7	ASSYSRLAELYEQY
TRBV5-5	few	TRBJ1-1	ASSLTGGYTEAF
TRBV6-1	few	TRBJ1-1	ASSWSGGTEAF
TRBV5-1	.	TRBJ2-1	ASSWTTGNEQF
TRBV5-5	.	TRBJ1-1	ASSLDRQSTEAF
TRBV5-1	.	TRBJ1-3	ASAPGPGNTIY
TRBV6-5	.	TRBJ2-7	ASSYGSPMHEQY
TRBV7-9	.	TRBJ2-5	ASSLGGQGVVETQY